The clone carrying this T cell receptor beta chain turned up a few times. The antigen is not known. These data are taken from a study of T cell repertoires in cytomegalovirus infection. Notes on the study in general: Clonotype analysis showed dominance of the ex vivo response by HLA-C-restricted CMV-specific TCR beta clonotypes.

Each CDR3 protein gets one entry after TCRdb re-called the reads with MiXCR. Of roughly 860,000 distinct CDR3 sequences listed, around a third are singletons. This receptor was obtained from a human donor in good health (CMV status not recorded). Some clones in this sample may be carry-over from other donors' samples. Sequenced material: cultured CD8+ T cells from PBMCs, taken from culture after CMV antigen stimulation.

CDR3 in amino acids: CASGLTRSSYEQYF. The CDR3 DNA reads TGTGCTAGTGGCCTGACTAGGAGCTCCTACGAGCAGTACTTC. The chain recombines TRBV12-5 with TRBJ2-7, with a tentative D call TRBD2 (6 bases). Trimming stripped 6 bases from V and 0 bases from J, with 12 bases between. CDR3 length equals 14 residues. In germline, CDR1 is LGHNT, CDR2 FRNRAP.